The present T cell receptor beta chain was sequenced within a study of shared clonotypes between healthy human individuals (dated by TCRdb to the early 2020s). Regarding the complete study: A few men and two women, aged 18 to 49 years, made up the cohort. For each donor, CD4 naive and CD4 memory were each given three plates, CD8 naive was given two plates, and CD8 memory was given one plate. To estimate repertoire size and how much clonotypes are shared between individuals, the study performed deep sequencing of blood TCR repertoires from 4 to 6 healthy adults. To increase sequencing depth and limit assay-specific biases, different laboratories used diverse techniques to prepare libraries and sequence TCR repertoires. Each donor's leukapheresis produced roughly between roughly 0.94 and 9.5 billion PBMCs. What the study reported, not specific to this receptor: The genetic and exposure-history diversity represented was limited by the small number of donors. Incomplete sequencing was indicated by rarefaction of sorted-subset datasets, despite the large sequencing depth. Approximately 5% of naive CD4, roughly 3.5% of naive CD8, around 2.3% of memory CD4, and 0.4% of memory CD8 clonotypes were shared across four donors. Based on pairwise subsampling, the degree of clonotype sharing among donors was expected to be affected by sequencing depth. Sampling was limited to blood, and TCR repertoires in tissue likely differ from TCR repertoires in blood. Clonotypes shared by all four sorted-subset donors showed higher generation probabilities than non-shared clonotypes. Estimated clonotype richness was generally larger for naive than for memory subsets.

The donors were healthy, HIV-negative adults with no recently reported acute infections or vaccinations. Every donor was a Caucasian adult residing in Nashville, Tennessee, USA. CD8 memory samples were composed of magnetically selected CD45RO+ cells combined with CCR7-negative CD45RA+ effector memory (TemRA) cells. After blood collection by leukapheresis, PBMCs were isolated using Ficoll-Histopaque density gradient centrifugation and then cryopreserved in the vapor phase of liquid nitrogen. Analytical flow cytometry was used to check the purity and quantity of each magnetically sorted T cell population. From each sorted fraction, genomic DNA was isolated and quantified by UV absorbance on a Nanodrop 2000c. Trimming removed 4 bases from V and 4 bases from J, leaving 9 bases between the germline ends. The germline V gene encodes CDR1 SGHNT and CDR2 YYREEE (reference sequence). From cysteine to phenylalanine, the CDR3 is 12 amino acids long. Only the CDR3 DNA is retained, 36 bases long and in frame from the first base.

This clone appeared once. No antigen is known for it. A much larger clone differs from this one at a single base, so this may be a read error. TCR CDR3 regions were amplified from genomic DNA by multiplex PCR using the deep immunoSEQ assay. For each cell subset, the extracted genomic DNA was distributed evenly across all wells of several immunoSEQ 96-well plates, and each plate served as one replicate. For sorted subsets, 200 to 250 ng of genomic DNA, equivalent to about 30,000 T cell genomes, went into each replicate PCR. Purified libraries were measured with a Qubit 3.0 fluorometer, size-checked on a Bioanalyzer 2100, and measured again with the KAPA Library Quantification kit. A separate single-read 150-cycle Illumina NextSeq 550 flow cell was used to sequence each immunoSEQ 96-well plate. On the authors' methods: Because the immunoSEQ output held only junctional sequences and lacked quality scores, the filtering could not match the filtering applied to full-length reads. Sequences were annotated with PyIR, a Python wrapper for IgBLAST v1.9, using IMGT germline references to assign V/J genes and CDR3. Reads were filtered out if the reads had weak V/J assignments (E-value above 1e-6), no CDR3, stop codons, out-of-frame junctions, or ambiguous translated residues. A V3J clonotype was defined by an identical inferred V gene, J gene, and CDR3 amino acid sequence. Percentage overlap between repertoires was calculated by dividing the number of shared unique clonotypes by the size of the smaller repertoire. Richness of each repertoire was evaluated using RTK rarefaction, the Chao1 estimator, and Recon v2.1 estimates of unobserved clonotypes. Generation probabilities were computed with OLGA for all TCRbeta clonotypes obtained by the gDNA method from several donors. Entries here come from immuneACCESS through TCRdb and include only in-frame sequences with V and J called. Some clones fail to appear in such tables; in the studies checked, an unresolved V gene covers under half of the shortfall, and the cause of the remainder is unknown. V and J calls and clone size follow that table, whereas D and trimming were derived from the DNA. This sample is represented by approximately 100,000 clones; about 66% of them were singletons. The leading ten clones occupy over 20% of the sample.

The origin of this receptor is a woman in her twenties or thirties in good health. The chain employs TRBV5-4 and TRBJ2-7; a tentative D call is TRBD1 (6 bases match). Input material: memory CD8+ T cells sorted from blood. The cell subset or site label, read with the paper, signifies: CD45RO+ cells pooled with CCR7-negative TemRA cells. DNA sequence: TGTGCCAGCAGCCAAGACAGGTACGAGCAGTACTTC. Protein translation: CASSQDRYEQYF.